The clone carrying this TCR beta chain was counted at least ten times. Its target is unknown. Amplification of TCR beta CDR3 regions used RNA as the template. Primed by the HTBI set, a first-round RT-PCR was run on the TCR CDR3. TCRdb itself ran the multiplex PCR reads through MiXCR, one entry per CDR3 protein. In the table there are 300,000 to 500,000 distinct CDR3 sequences, over 12% of which are singletons. This sample is drawn from a study of T cells in Graves' hyperthyroidism and ophthalmopathy. About 10 ml fresh peripheral blood yielded the PBMCs. Study-wide findings and caveats: Ophthalmopathy was separated from stable hyperthyroidism by a 13 V-J model.

Germline CDR1 is KGHSH and CDR2 is LQKENI. The V and J ends lost 3 bases and 2 bases respectively, with 12 bases between them. This CDR3 is 15 amino acids long. Sequenced sample: blood. This TCR was recovered from a man aged 50 to 59 with Graves' ophthalmopathy. V usage is TRBV18 and J usage is TRBJ2-3; D may be TRBD1 (6 bases). The CDR3 sequence is CASSPRQANTDTQYF. In DNA form, the CDR3 reads TGTGCCAGCTCACCCAGACAGGCCAACACAGATACGCAGTATTTT.